This is a list of T cell receptor beta chains from one sample in a study of blood T cells in healthy people across ages. TCRdb reprocessed the 5' RACE reads with MiXCR, giving one entry per CDR3 protein. The sample records fewer than 800,000 distinct CDR3 sequences, approximately 25% being singletons. These data are also associated with another study on T cells of mothers and their children.

Source material: blood. These receptors originate from a boy younger than 18 in good health. Each CDR3 is given with its conserved first and last residue. The order of the fields is D gene, J gene, clone size, V gene, CDR3 length, CDR3 DNA, CDR3 protein. A D gene is named only where the DNA matches it firmly. Clone size is shown for a subset of rows, as once, few, many or a class of expanded clone.

>-|TRBJ2-7|few|TRBV29-1|12
TGCAGCGTTGAAGATCAAAGGGGCGAGCAGTACTTC
CSVEDQRGEQYF
>-|TRBJ2-1|-|TRBV12-3/TRBV12-4|15
TGTGCCAGCAGTCAGGACAGACGCTCCTACAATGAGCAGTTCTTC
CASSQDRRSYNEQFF
>-|TRBJ2-7|many|TRBV7-8|12
TGTGCCAGCAGCTTGGACGGTAACGAGCAGTACTTC
CASSLDGNEQYF
>-|TRBJ2-5|few|TRBV15|15
TGTGCCACCAGCAGAGATATTAGGGAGTTGGAGACCCAGTACTTC
CATSRDIRELETQYF
>-|TRBJ2-1|-|TRBV28|15
TGTGCCAGCAGCAGACCGGAAGGGTCCTACAATGAGCAGTTCTTC
CASSRPEGSYNEQFF
>TRBD2|TRBJ2-2|-|TRBV4-2|18
TGTGCCAGCAGCCAAGATATGGGTAGCGGGGGGACCACCGGGGAGCTGTTTTTT
CASSQDMGSGGTTGELFF
>-|TRBJ1-5|-|TRBV2|12
TGTGCCAGCAGTGGACGGGGTGGAACCCAGCATTTT
CASSGRGGTQHF
>-|TRBJ2-2|-|TRBV4-1|15
TGCGCCAGCAGCCAGGGTTACGCCGGGGTGGTGCAGCTGTTTTTT
CASSQGYAGVVQLFF
>TRBD2|TRBJ2-3|few|TRBV5-5|19
TGTGCCAGCAGCTGGACTAGCGGGGGGACACATAACCCCACAGATACGCAGTATTTT
CASSWTSGGTHNPTDTQYF
>TRBD2|TRBJ2-5|few|TRBV6-1|17
TGTGCCAGCAGTGAAATAGTACTAGCGGGAGGCGGGGAGACCCAGTACTTC
CASSEIVLAGGGETQYF
>-|TRBJ2-5|-|TRBV4-3|15
TGCGCCAGCAGCCAAGATAGGGCAGGGAAAGAGACCCAGTACTTC
CASSQDRAGKETQYF
>-|TRBJ2-2|-|TRBV11-2|17
TGTGCCAGCAGCCCCCTTAACCGTGGACCGAACACCGGGGAGCTGTTTTTT
CASSPLNRGPNTGELFF
>TRBD1|TRBJ2-1|-|TRBV5-1|16
TGCGCCAGCAGCTCCCGACAGGGTTTATTAGGGGATGAGCAGTTCTTC
CASSSRQGLLGDEQFF
>-|TRBJ1-2|-|TRBV5-1|15
TGCGCCAGCAGCCCAACGCAGGAGGCGAGCTATGGCTACACCTTC
CASSPTQEASYGYTF
>-|TRBJ1-1|-|TRBV4-1|14
TGCGCCAGCAGCCAAGAGGACGGGAACACTGAAGCTTTCTTT
CASSQEDGNTEAFF
>-|TRBJ2-7|few|TRBV13|14
TGTGCCAGCAGCCCCCACGGTGACAGATACGAGCAGTACTTC
CASSPHGDRYEQYF
>-|TRBJ2-5|few|TRBV11-2|15
TGTGCCAGCAGCTCCCTATTGCGGGAACAAGAGACCCAGTACTTC
CASSSLLREQETQYF
>TRBD2|TRBJ2-5|few|TRBV20-1|13
TGCAGTGCTTTGACGGGGGGTGAGGAGACCCAGTACTTC
CSALTGGEETQYF
>-|TRBJ1-2|few|TRBV24-1|13
TGTGCCACCAGAGGGGCAGGGAGCTATGGCTACACCTTC
CATRGAGSYGYTF
>TRBD2|TRBJ2-1|once|TRBV7-3|15
TGTGCCAGCAGCAGGGGTTCGGGGGGTAAAGATGAGCAGTTCTTC
CASSRGSGGKDEQFF
>TRBD1|TRBJ2-7|-|TRBV7-9|16
TGTGCCAGCAGACTCGAACCGGGACAGGGGATCTACGAGCAGTACTTC
CASRLEPGQGIYEQYF
>-|TRBJ2-7|-|TRBV5-1|12
TGCGCCAGCAGTGATCCTGGAGTCGAGCAGTACTTC
CASSDPGVEQYF
>-|TRBJ1-6|-|TRBV27|14
TGTGCCAGCAGTTTAGCCCCTAGGGATTCACCCCTCCACTTT
CASSLAPRDSPLHF
>-|TRBJ1-3|-|TRBV7-2|17
TGTGCCAGCAGCTTAGCGCTAAGCAGGGCCCCTGGAAACACCATATATTTT
CASSLALSRAPGNTIYF
>-|TRBJ1-1|once|TRBV7-8|14
TGTGCCAGCAGCCCTAGACGGTTGAACACTGAAGCTTTCTTT
CASSPRRLNTEAFF
>-|TRBJ2-7|few|TRBV6-1|12
TGTGCCAGCAGTGGGGGCAGCCTTGAGCAGTACTTC
CASSGGSLEQYF
>-|TRBJ2-7|few|TRBV28|15
TGTGCCAGCAGCCCCGGGACGGTAAGCTCCTACGAGCAGTACTTC
CASSPGTVSSYEQYF
>-|TRBJ1-4|few|TRBV27|15
TGTGCCAGCGCGAAGACCTTCGCAACTAATGAAAAACTGTTTTTT
CASAKTFATNEKLFF
>-|TRBJ1-2|-|TRBV9|13
TGTGCCAGCAGCGAGGTCCCGATGGGAGGCTACACCTTC
CASSEVPMGGYTF
>-|TRBJ2-3|-|TRBV4-1|13
TGCGCCAGCAGCCCAAGTATCGAAGATACGCAGTATTTT
CASSPSIEDTQYF
>-|TRBJ2-7|few|TRBV20-1|13
TGCAGTGCTAGTGGGGAGGGGGCCTACGAGCAGTACTTC
CSASGEGAYEQYF
>-|TRBJ2-1|-|TRBV4-3|15
TGCGCCAGCAGCCAAGATTGGAACGGAATCGATGAGCAGTTCTTC
CASSQDWNGIDEQFF
>-|TRBJ1-1|few|TRBV7-2|14
TGTGCCAGCAGCCCCGCGATTGGGGAGAGAGAAGCTTTCTTT
CASSPAIGEREAFF
>-|TRBJ1-4|-|TRBV7-9|14
TGTGCCAGCAGCTCGGGGGTACGCCCTGAAAAACTGTTTTTT
CASSSGVRPEKLFF
>-|TRBJ2-1|-|TRBV29-1|13
TGCAGCGTGTCCTCCCTACTTCTGAATGAGCAGTTCTTC
CSVSSLLLNEQFF
>-|TRBJ2-2|-|TRBV12-3/TRBV12-4|17
TGTGCCAGCAGACACCTCGGACACCCCCTGAACACCGGGGAGCTGTTTTTT
CASRHLGHPLNTGELFF
>-|TRBJ1-3|-|TRBV3-1|13
TGTGCCAGCCGAGGCCTCTCTGGAAACACCATATATTTT
CASRGLSGNTIYF
>-|TRBJ2-7|-|TRBV28|16
TGTGCCAGCAGTTTATCTTTTTATCTGGCGGTTCGAGAGCAGTACTTC
CASSLSFYLAVREQYF
>TRBD1|TRBJ2-1|-|TRBV12-3/TRBV12-4|15
TGTGCCAGCAGTTTTTGGGACAGGGGGAGGAGTGAGCAGTTCTTC
CASSFWDRGRSEQFF
>-|TRBJ1-1|few|TRBV19|12
TGTGCCAGTGGCTTACAGGGACCTGAAGCTTTCTTT
CASGLQGPEAFF
>-|TRBJ2-7|few|TRBV5-1|15
TGCGCCAGCAGCTTGGCCCGGCTGGCAACCTACGAGCAGTACTTC
CASSLARLATYEQYF
>TRBD2|TRBJ2-3|-|TRBV11-3|16
TGTGCCAGCAGCCTGTGGACTAGCGGGGGGGTAGATACGCAGTATTTT
CASSLWTSGGVDTQYF